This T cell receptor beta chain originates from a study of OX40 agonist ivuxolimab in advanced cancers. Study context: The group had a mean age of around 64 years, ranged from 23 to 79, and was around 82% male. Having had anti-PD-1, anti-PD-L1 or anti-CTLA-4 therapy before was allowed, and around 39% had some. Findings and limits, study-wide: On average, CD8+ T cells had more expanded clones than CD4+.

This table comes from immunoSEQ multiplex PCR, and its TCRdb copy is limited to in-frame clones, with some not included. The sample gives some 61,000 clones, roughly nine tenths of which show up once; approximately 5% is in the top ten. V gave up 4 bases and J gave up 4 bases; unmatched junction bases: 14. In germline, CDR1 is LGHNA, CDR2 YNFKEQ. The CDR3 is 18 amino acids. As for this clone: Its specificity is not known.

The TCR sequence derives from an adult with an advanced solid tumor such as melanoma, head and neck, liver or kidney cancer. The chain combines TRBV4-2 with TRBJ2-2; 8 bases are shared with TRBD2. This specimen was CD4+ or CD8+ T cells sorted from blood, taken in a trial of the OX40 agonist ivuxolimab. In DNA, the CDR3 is TGTGCCAGCAGCCCCCAAGCGGGAGCGGGTGGGGGCACCGGGGAGCTGTTTTTT. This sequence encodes CASSPQAGAGGGTGELFF.